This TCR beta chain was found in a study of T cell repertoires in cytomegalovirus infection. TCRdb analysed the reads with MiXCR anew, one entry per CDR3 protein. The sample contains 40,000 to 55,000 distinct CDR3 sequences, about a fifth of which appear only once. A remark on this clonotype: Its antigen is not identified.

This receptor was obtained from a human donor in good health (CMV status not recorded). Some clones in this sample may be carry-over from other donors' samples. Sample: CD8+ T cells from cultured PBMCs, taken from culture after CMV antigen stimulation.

The CDR3 reads CASRGEDRVGGETQYF. CDR3 sequence (DNA): TGTGCCAGCAGGGGCGAGGACAGGGTAGGAGGAGAGACCCAGTACTTC. The rearrangement links TRBV27 to TRBJ2-5, with 8 bases fitting TRBD1. The CDR3 spans 16 residues. V gave up 6 bases and J gave up 4 bases; unmatched junction bases: 13. The germline V gene encodes CDR1 MNHEY and CDR2 SMNVEV (reference sequence).